The rows below give T cell receptor beta chains drawn from one sample of a study of chemoradiotherapy in HPV16-positive cancers. TCRdb keeps only in-frame clones here, not all; method: immunoSEQ multiplex PCR. The sample lists over 8,500 clones, around 93% seen once, with around an eighth in the top ten. Material: blood, obtained from a patient who underwent chemoradiotherapy. Receptor source: a human donor with HPV-associated anogenital cancer. CDR3s include the opening cysteine and the closing phenylalanine or tryptophan. The D gene is left open where the match is weak. Size is omitted from some rows. Given values are once, few, many or a class for expanded clones.

length	J	D	V	size	CDR3	DNA
14	TRBJ2-7	TRBD2	TRBV27	NA	CASSFLAGDYEQYF	TGTGCCAGCAGTTTCCTAGCGGGGGACTACGAGCAGTACTTC
10	TRBJ1-1	NA	TRBV29-1	NA	CSARDTEAFF	TGCAGCGCGAGGGACACTGAAGCTTTCTTT
16	TRBJ2-5	NA	TRBV29-1	NA	CSVEERVGTPGGAQYF	TGCAGCGTTGAAGAACGGGTAGGGACACCTGGCGGGGCCCAGTACTTC
15	TRBJ1-1	NA	TRBV30	NA	CALSSSLGVNTEAFF	TGTGCCTTGTCTAGCAGCCTTGGGGTGAACACTGAAGCTTTCTTT
15	TRBJ2-7	TRBD1	TRBV7-9	NA	CASSAGQGSTYEQYF	TGTGCCAGCAGCGCAGGACAGGGCTCCACCTACGAGCAGTACTTC
16	TRBJ2-5	TRBD2	TRBV7-7	NA	CASSLGLAGGQETQYF	TGTGCCAGCAGCTTAGGACTAGCGGGGGGTCAAGAGACCCAGTACTTC
15	TRBJ2-1	TRBD1	TRBV9	NA	CASSITGDAYNEQFF	TGTGCCAGCAGCATAACAGGGGACGCCTACAATGAGCAGTTCTTC
18	TRBJ1-1	TRBD1	TRBV19	once	CASSTNPGRGRRGAEAFF	TGTGCCAGTAGTACGAACCCAGGCAGGGGGCGTCGGGGGGCTGAAGCTTTCTTT
15	TRBJ1-6	NA	TRBV6-6	NA	CASSLLTGDNSPLHF	TGTGCCAGCAGTCTTCTGACAGGAGATAATTCACCCCTCCACTTT
12	TRBJ2-2	NA	TRBV5-6	NA	CASSFQGGELFF	TGTGCCAGCAGCTTTCAAGGCGGGGAGCTGTTTTTT
14	TRBJ1-2	TRBD1	TRBV7-2	NA	CASSSRDSYYGYTF	TGTGCCAGCAGCTCCCGGGACAGTTACTATGGCTACACCTTC
15	TRBJ2-3	TRBD2	TRBV9	NA	CASEVSGNFGDTQYF	TGTGCCAGCGAGGTTAGCGGGAACTTTGGCGATACGCAGTATTTT
15	TRBJ2-1	TRBD2	TRBV11-2	NA	CASSRGGLVGQGQFF	TGTGCCAGCAGCCGAGGGGGACTAGTGGGTCAGGGTCAGTTCTTC
14	TRBJ1-1	NA	TRBV27	NA	CASTLIHPGSEAFF	TGTGCCAGCACACTAATCCACCCGGGGAGTGAAGCTTTCTTT
12	TRBJ2-5	NA	TRBV9	NA	CASSVGLGTQYF	TGTGCCAGCAGCGTAGGGTTGGGGACCCAGTACTTC
16	TRBJ1-2	TRBD1	TRBV2	once	CASSNVPGQGVYGYTF	TGTGCCAGCAGTAATGTGCCGGGACAGGGGGTCTATGGCTACACCTTC
14	TRBJ1-6	NA	TRBV4-2	NA	CASSQDLTMPPLHF	TGTGCCAGCAGCCAAGATCTTACCATGCCACCCCTCCACTTT
13	TRBJ1-2	NA	TRBV14	once	CASSPQLNYGYTF	TGTGCCAGCAGCCCACAGTTGAACTATGGCTACACCTTC
15	TRBJ1-1	NA	TRBV4-1	NA	CASSQDSGVNTEAFF	TGCGCCAGCAGCCAAGATAGCGGGGTGAACACTGAAGCTTTCTTT
14	TRBJ1-1	NA	TRBV7-9	NA	CASSSKQGDTEAFF	TGTGCCAGCAGCAGTAAACAGGGAGACACTGAAGCTTTCTTT
16	TRBJ2-5	NA	TRBV7-7	NA	CASSISGATGQETQYF	TGTGCCAGCAGCATAAGCGGCGCCACTGGTCAAGAGACCCAGTACTTC
15	TRBJ2-1	TRBD1	TRBV19	NA	CASSTDRVGNNEQFF	TGTGCCAGTAGTACCGACAGGGTGGGAAACAATGAGCAGTTCTTC
12	TRBJ2-5	NA	TRBV7-2	NA	CASSPLGETQYF	TGTGCCAGCAGCCCTCTGGGGGAGACCCAGTACTTC
15	TRBJ2-5	NA	TRBV10-3	NA	CAISVGGSTSETQYF	TGTGCCATCAGTGTCGGAGGTTCGACTTCGGAGACCCAGTACTTC
13	TRBJ1-1	NA	TRBV5-1	NA	CASSFGQYSEAFF	TGCGCCAGCAGCTTCGGACAGTACAGTGAAGCTTTCTTT